A selection of T cell receptor beta chains follows, all from one sample in a study of T cell changes during pregnancy in multiple sclerosis. Here immunoSEQ multiplex PCR was the method, and the copy in TCRdb shows in-frame clones only, minus some. The repertoire holds around 80,000 clones, with around 92% as singletons. The source was peripheral blood, collected before pregnancy. The receptors were gathered from a female donor with multiple sclerosis, enrolled in a pregnancy study. Each CDR3 is given with its conserved first and last residue. The D gene is left open where the match is weak. For some rows the clone size is stated as once, few or many, or as a class when expanded; others skip it.

j_gene,abundance,v_gene,d_gene,CDR3aa,CDR3nt
TRBJ2-7,once,TRBV19,-,CASSIAGSSYEQYF,TGTGCCAGTAGTATAGCGGGGAGCTCCTACGAGCAGTACTTC
TRBJ2-7,-,TRBV27,-,CASSPHTSSVYEQYF,TGTGCCAGCAGTCCACACACTAGTTCGGTATACGAGCAGTACTTC
TRBJ1-5,once,TRBV28,TRBD1,CASSFDRESNQPQHF,TGTGCCAGCAGTTTTGACAGGGAGAGCAATCAGCCCCAGCATTTT
TRBJ2-2,-,TRBV11-3,TRBD1,CASRHSGGNGPGELFF,TGTGCCAGCAGGCACTCAGGGGGCAACGGACCCGGGGAGCTGTTTTTT
TRBJ2-1,-,TRBV19,TRBD1,CASGFVGTGVNEQFF,TGTGCCAGCGGTTTCGTCGGGACAGGGGTCAATGAGCAGTTCTTC
TRBJ1-2,-,TRBV5-4,-,CASSLANYGYTF,TGTGCCAGCAGCCTAGCTAACTATGGCTACACCTTC
TRBJ1-4,-,TRBV7-9,TRBD1,CASSSNRGPNEKLFF,TGTGCCAGCAGCTCCAACAGGGGTCCTAATGAAAAACTGTTTTTT
TRBJ1-1,-,TRBV28,-,CASSFYHQGKAFF,TGTGCCAGCAGTTTTTACCATCAGGGTAAGGCTTTCTTT
TRBJ1-3,-,TRBV5-1,-,CASSSQGIPTGNTIYF,TGCGCCAGCAGCTCGCAGGGGATCCCTACTGGAAACACCATATATTTT
TRBJ2-7,-,TRBV2,TRBD2,CASRREAGGTYEQYF,TGTGCCAGCAGGCGCGAAGCGGGAGGGACCTACGAGCAGTACTTC
TRBJ2-1,once,TRBV7-9,-,CASSLSPLPPFF,TGTGCCAGCAGCTTATCTCCCCTACCCCCGTTCTTC
TRBJ2-2,-,TRBV6-6,TRBD2,CAVKTSGIDTGELFF,TGTGCCGTTAAGACTAGCGGGATCGATACCGGGGAGCTGTTTTTT
TRBJ2-7,-,TRBV28,-,CASSLGRGFGEQYF,TGTGCCAGCAGTCTAGGGCGCGGGTTTGGCGAGCAGTACTTC
TRBJ2-4,-,TRBV2,TRBD2,CASTRLAGHKNIQYF,TGTGCCAGCACCCGACTAGCGGGGCACAAAAACATTCAGTACTTC
TRBJ2-3,once,TRBV4-3,TRBD2,CASSLRGGVTDTQYF,TGCGCCAGCAGCCTACGTGGGGGGGTCACAGATACGCAGTATTTT
TRBJ2-7,-,TRBV13,TRBD1,CASSWGQGIEQYF,TGTGCCAGCAGCTGGGGACAGGGAATCGAGCAGTACTTC
TRBJ2-1,-,TRBV6-1,-,CASSDSKTSVKFF,TGTGCCAGCAGTGATTCCAAAACATCAGTCAAGTTCTTC
TRBJ2-5,-,TRBV4-3,TRBD1,CASSQKTGSPGTQYF,TGCGCCAGCAGCCAGAAGACAGGGAGTCCGGGGACCCAGTACTTC